The 11 T cell receptor beta chains below were found in one sample sequenced in a study of blood T cell repertoires in COVID-19. Profiling relied on immunoSEQ multiplex PCR, and the TCRdb table lists in-frame clones only, not all of them. The sample has about 180,000 clones, 80% to 90% seen once. Sequenced: peripheral blood. These receptors originate from a man between 18 and 29 years old who had recovered from COVID-19.

The genes are TRBV10-2 and TRBJ1-1; unclear D gene. This CDR3 comprises 13 residues. Germline-derived CDR1 and CDR2 are WSHSY and SAAADI. The V and J ends lost 4 bases and 2 bases respectively, with 8 bases between them. CDR3 in amino acids: CASSVSENTEAFF. The CDR3 bases are TGCGCCAGCAGTGTTTCAGAAAACACTGAAGCTTTCTTT.

This clone came up a few times. This chain links TRBV27 with TRBJ2-3, with no clear D. The germline V and J ends were trimmed by 11 bases and 6 bases, with 18 bases remaining between them. Germline V gives CDR1 MNHEY, CDR2 SMNVEV (reference sequence). This CDR3 region has 13 residues. The CDR3 sequence is CAVAVGLRDTQYF. The CDR3 DNA is TGTGCCGTTGCAGTTGGGCTACGGGATACGCAGTATTTT.

V and J are TRBV7-8 and TRBJ2-1; D gene ambiguous. The CDR3 sequence is 16 residues long. Germline values: CDR1 SGHVS, CDR2 FQNEAQ. V lost 0 bases and J lost 0, with 9 bases in between. Written as DNA, the CDR3 is TGTGCCAGCAGCTTAGCCCTCTGGAGCTCCTACAATGAGCAGTTCTTC. Translated, it gives CASSLALWSSYNEQFF. The entire variable domain, with the rest obtained from reference TRBV7-8 and TRBJ2-1, is as follows: GAGVSQSPRYKVAKRGQDVALRCDPISGHVSLFWYQQALGQGPEFLTYFQNEAQLDKSGLPSDRFFAERPEGSVSTLKIQRTQQEDSAVYLCASSLALWSSYNEQFFGPGTRLTVL.

The rearrangement uses TRBV7-8 and TRBJ2-7, with D uncertain. From germline, CDR1 is SGHVS and CDR2 FQNEAQ. The V end lost 5 bases, the J end lost 0 bases, and 8 bases lay between the germline ends. The CDR3 totals 13 residues. The CDR3: CASSAPSSYEQYF. CDR3 coding DNA: TGTGCCAGCAGCGCACCCAGCTCCTACGAGCAGTACTTC.

This clone was seen only once. The rearrangement links TRBV14 to TRBJ1-2, with 8 bases identical to TRBD1. Unmatched junction bases numbered 14, after V lost 3 bases and J lost 2 bases. The CDR3 has 18 amino acids. Germline V gene sequence: CDR1 SGHDN, CDR2 FVKESK. The CDR3 loop is CASSHPRPHGQGNYGYTF. DNA for the CDR3: TGTGCCAGCAGCCATCCCCGACCCCACGGACAGGGAAACTATGGCTACACCTTC. The full variable domain, with the rest looked up from reference TRBV14 and TRBJ1-2, is EAGVTQFPSHSVIEKGQTVTLRCDPISGHDNLYWYRRVMGKEIKFLLHFVKESKQDESGMPNNRFLAERTGGTYSTLKVQPAELEDSGVYFCASSHPRPHGQGNYGYTFGSGTRLTVV.

The CDR3 region has the DNA TGCGCCAGCAGCCAAGATCCCCTGAATTCACCCCTCCACTTT. Translating gives CASSQDPLNSPLHF. The chain joins TRBV4-3 to TRBJ1-6; D remains unclear. The CDR3 has 14 residues. Germline CDR1 and CDR2: LGHNA and YSLEER. The V gene lost 0 bases and the J gene lost 7 bases, with 7 bases spanning the gap.

This clone was seen a few times. V usage is TRBV11-2 and J usage is TRBJ1-3; D is undetermined. V was clipped by 5 bases and J by 1 base, with 6 bases between them. CDR3 length equals 13 residues. Germline CDR1 reads SGHAT; CDR2 reads FQNNGV. The CDR3: CASSGLSGNTIYF. The CDR3 bases are TGTGCCAGCAGCGGCCTGTCTGGAAACACCATATATTTT.

In its sample, this clone was seen once. In nucleotides, the CDR3 is TGTGCCAGCAGCAAAGGTAGCAGGGACACTGAAGCTTTCTTT. It specifies CASSKGSRDTEAFF. The chain joins TRBV21-1 to TRBJ1-1; TRBD1, the table's D call, was not compared with the DNA. TRBV21-1 is tagged as a pseudogene. The CDR3 is 14 residues long.

A few counts support this clone. The chain has TRBV5-1 and TRBJ2-7; 8 positions match TRBD1. CDR1 is SGHRS and CDR2 is YFSETQ in the germline V gene. The ends lost 4 bases at V and 0 bases at J; junction bases unmatched: 6. CDR3 length: 15 amino acids. CDR3 sequence: CASSVSGTGSYEQYF. In DNA, the CDR3 is TGCGCCAGCAGCGTCTCCGGGACAGGCTCCTACGAGCAGTACTTC.

Concerning this clone itself: In this CDR3 the conserved last residue, phenylalanine or tryptophan, is missing, so a read error is likely. The limits of the CDR3 on the DNA are not certain, so only TCRdb's listed CDR3 is given. The chain carries TRBV19 and TRBJ1-1; the table's D call, TRBD1, was not checked against the DNA. Per the germline V gene, CDR1 is LNHDA and CDR2 is SQIVND (reference sequence). The CDR3 adds up to 14 amino acids, both ends counted. The CDR3 spells CASSIGGLGAVDSI.

The chain carries TRBV11-2 and TRBJ2-7; no clear D. Germline CDR1 reads SGHAT; CDR2 reads FQNNGV. The CDR3 is 15 amino acids. V gave up 5 bases and J gave up 1 base, with 15 bases separating them. This CDR3 reads CASSESRGTSYEQYF. The CDR3 nucleotides read TGTGCCAGCAGCGAATCTCGCGGCACTTCCTACGAGCAGTACTTC.